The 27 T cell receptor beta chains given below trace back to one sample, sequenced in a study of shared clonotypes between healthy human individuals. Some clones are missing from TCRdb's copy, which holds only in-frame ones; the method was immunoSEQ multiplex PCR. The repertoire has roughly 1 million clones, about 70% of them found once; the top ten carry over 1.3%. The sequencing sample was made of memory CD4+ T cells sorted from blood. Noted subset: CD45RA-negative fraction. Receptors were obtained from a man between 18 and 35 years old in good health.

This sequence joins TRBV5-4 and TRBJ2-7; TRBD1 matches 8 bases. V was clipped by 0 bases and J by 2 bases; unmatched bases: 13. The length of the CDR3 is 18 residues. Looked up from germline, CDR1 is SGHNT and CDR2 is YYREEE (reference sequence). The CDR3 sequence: CASSLAGTGPPSAYEQYF. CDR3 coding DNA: TGTGCCAGCAGCTTGGCAGGGACAGGTCCTCCGTCGGCCTACGAGCAGTACTTC. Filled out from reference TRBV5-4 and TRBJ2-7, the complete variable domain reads ETGVTQSPTHLIKTRGQQVTLRCSSQSGHNTVSWYQQALGQGPQFIFQYYREEENGRGNFPPRFSGLQFPNYSSELNVNALELDDSALYLCASSLAGTGPPSAYEQYFGPGTRLTVT.

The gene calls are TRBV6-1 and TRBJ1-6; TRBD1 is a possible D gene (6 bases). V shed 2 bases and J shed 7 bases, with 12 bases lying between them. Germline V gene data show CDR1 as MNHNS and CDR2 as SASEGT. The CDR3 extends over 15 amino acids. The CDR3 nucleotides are TGTGCCAGCAGTGAAATAGACAGGACAAATTCACCCCTCCACTTT. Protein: CASSEIDRTNSPLHF.

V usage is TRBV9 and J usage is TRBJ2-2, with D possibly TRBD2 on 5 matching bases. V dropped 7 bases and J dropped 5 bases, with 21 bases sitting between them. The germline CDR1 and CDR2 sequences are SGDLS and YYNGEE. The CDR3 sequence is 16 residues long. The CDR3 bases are TGTGCCAGCTCCGCCTTGGAGGCCTCGACTACCGGGGAGCTGTTTTTT. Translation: CASSALEASTTGELFF.

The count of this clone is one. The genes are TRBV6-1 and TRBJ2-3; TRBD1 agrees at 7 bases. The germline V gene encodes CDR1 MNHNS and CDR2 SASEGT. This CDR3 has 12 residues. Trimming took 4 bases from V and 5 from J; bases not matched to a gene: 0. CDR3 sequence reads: CASSGQGDTQYF. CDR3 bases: TGTGCCAGCAGTGGACAGGGAGATACGCAGTATTTT.

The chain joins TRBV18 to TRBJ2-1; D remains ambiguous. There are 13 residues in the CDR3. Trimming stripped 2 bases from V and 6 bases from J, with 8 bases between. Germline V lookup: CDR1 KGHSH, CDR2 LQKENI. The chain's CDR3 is CASSPSQSNEQFF. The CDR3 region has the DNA TGTGCCAGCTCACCATCACAGAGCAATGAGCAGTTCTTC.

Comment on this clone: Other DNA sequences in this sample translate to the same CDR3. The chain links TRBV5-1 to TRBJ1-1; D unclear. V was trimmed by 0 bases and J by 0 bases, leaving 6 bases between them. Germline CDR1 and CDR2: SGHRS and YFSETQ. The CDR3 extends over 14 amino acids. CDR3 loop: CASSLGALNTEAFF. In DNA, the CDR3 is TGCGCCAGCAGCTTGGGAGCACTGAACACTGAAGCTTTCTTT.

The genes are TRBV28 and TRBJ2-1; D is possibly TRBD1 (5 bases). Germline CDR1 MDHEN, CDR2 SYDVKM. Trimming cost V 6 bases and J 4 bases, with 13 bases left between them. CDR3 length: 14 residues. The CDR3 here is CASRGLQGYNEQFF. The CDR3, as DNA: TGTGCCAGCAGAGGCCTCCAGGGTTACAATGAGCAGTTCTTC.

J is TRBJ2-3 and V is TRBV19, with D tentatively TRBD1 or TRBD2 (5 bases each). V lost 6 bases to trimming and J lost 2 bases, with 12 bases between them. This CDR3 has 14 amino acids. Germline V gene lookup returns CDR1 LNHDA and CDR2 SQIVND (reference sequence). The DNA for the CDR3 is TGTGCCAGTAGAACCGGGACCAACACAGATACGCAGTATTTT. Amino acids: CASRTGTNTDTQYF.

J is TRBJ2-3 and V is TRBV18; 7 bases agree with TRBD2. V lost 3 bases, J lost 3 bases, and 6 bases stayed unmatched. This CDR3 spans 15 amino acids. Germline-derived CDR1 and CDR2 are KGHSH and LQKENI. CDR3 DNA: TGTGCCAGCTCACCCACCCCTAGCGGTACAGATACGCAGTATTTT. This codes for CASSPTPSGTDTQYF.

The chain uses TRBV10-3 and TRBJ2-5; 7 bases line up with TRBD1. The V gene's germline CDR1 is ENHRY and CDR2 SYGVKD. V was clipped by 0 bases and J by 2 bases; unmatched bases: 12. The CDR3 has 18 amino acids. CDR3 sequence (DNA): TGTGCCATCAGTGAGTCGGATCCCGAGGGGGCGTTTCAAGAGACCCAGTACTTC. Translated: CAISESDPEGAFQETQYF.

The CDR3 region has the DNA TGCGCCAGCAGCCAAGGAGTGGGGGGGGCCGGGGAGCTGTTTTTT. It encodes CASSQGVGGAGELFF. The chain employs TRBV4-3 and TRBJ2-2, with 7 bases identical to TRBD2. V lost 1 base, J lost 6 bases, and 5 bases stayed unmatched. Germline V gives CDR1 LGHNA, CDR2 YSLEER. This CDR3 is built from 15 residues.

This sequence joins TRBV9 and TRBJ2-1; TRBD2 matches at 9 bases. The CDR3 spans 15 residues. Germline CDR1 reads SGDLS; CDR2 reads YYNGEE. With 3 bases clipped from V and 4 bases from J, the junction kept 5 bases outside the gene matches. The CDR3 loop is CASSASSGIYNEQFF. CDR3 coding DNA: TGTGCCAGCAGCGCTTCTAGCGGGATTTACAATGAGCAGTTCTTC. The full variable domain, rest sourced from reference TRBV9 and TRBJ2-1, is DSGVTQTPKHLITATGQRVTLRCSPRSGDLSVYWYQQSLDQGLQFLIQYYNGEERAKGNILERFSAQQFPDLHSELNLSSLELGDSALYFCASSASSGIYNEQFFGPGTRLTVL.

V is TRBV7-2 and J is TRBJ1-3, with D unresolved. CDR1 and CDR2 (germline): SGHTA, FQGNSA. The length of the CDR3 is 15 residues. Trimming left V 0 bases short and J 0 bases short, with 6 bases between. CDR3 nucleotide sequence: TGTGCCAGCAGCTTAGCAGCTCCCTCTGGAAACACCATATATTTT. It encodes CASSLAAPSGNTIYF.

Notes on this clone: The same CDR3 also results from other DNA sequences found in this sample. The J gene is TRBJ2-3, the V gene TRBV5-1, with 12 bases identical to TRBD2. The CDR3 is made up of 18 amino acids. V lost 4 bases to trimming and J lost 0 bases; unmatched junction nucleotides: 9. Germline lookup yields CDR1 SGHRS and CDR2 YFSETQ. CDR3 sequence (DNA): TGCGCCAGCAGCCTATCCGGGACTAGCGGGTCTAGCACAGATACGCAGTATTTT. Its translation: CASSLSGTSGSSTDTQYF.

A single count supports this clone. CDR3 sequence (DNA): TGTGCCACCAGCAGTCAAACGGTGGGAATGGAGACCCAGTACTTC. Its protein product is CATSSQTVGMETQYF. This chain links TRBV15 with TRBJ2-5; no reliable D call. V was trimmed by 3 bases and J by 5 bases, leaving 16 bases between them. In germline, CDR1 is LNHNV, CDR2 YYDKDF (reference sequence). The CDR3 sequence is 15 residues long.

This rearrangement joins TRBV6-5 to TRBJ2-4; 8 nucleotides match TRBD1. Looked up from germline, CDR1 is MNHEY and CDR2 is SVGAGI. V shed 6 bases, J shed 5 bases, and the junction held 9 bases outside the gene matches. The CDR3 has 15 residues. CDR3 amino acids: CASSRRQGSENIQYF. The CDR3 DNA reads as TGTGCCAGCAGCCGTCGACAGGGGTCGGAAAACATTCAGTACTTC.

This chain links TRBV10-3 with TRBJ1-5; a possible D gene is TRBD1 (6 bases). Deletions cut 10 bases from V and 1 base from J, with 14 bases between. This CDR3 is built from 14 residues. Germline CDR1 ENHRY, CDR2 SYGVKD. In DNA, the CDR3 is TGTGCCAGCCGGACAGATTTAAGCAATCAGCCCCAGCATTTT. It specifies CASRTDLSNQPQHF.

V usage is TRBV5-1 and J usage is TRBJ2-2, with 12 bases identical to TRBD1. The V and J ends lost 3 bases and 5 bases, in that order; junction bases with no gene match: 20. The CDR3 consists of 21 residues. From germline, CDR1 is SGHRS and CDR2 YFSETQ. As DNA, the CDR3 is TGCGCCAGCAGCTCTTCCGTAGGGACAGGGGGCTTACTAGGATCTACCGGGGAGCTGTTTTTT. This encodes CASSSSVGTGGLLGSTGELFF.

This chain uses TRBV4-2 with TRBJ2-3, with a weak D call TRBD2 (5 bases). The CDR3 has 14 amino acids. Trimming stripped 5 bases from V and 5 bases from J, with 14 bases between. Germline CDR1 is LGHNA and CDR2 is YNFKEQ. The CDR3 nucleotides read TGTGCCAGCAGCTTGACCCGACGGGAAGATACGCAGTATTTT. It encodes CASSLTRREDTQYF.

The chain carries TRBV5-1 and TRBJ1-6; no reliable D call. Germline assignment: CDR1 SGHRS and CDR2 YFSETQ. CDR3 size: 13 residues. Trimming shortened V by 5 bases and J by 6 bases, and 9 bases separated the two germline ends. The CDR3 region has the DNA TGCGCCAGCAGGATGAATGGTAATTCACCCCTCCACTTT. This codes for CASRMNGNSPLHF.

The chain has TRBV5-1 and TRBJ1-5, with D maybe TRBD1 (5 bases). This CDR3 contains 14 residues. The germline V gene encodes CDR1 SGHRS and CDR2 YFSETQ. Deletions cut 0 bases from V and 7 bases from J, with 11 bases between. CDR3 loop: CASSLGQTGQPQHF. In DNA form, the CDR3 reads TGCGCCAGCAGCTTGGGACAGACGGGGCAGCCCCAGCATTTT.

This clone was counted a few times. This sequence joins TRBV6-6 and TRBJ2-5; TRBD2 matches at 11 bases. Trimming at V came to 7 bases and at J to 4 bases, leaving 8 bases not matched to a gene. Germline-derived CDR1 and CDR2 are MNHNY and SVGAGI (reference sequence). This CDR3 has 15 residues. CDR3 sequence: CASTYGTSGGETQYF. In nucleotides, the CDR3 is TGTGCCAGCACCTATGGTACTAGCGGGGGAGAGACCCAGTACTTC.

CDR3 DNA sequence: TGTGCCAGCACAGGGGGCTCTGGCTACACCTTC. Translated, it gives CASTGGSGYTF. J is TRBJ1-2 and V is TRBV28, with 8 bases matching TRBD1. J gave up 7 bases and V 7 bases, and 2 bases lay outside the gene matches. The CDR3 is 11 amino acids. The V gene's germline CDR1 is MDHEN and CDR2 SYDVKM.

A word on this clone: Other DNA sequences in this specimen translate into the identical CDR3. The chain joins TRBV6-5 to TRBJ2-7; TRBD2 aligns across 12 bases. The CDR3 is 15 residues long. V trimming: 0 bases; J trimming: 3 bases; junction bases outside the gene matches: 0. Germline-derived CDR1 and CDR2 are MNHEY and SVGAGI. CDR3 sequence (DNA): TGTGCCAGCAGTTACTCGACTAGCGGGAGCTACGAGCAGTACTTC. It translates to CASSYSTSGSYEQYF.

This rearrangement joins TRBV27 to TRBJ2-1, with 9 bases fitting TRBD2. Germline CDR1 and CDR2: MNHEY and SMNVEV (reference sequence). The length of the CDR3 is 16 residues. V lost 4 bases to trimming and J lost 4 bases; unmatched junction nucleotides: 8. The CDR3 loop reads CASSSTTSGLYNEQFF. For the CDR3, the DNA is TGTGCCAGCAGTTCGACTACTAGCGGGCTGTACAATGAGCAGTTCTTC.

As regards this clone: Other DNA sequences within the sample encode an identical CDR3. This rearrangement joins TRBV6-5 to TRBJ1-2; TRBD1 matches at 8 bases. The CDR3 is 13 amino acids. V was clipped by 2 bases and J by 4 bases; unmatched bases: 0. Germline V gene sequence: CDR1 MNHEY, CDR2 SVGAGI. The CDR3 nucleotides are TGTGCCAGCAGTTACGACAGGGGCTATGGCTACACCTTC. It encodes CASSYDRGYGYTF.

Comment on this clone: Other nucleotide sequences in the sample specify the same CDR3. CDR3 residues: CSVGTGGNTIYF. The CDR3 nucleotides read TGCAGCGTTGGGACAGGTGGAAACACCATATATTTT. The chain uses TRBV29-1 and TRBJ1-3; 7 bases line up with TRBD1. CDR1 SQVTM and CDR2 ANQGSEA come from the germline V gene. J was trimmed by 3 bases and V by 4 bases; bases with no gene match: 0. The CDR3 loop spans 12 amino acids.